This entry concerns a single T cell receptor beta chain. Its antigen is currently unknown. The data originate from a study of cytomegalovirus exposure and HLA in healthy donors. The CDR3 runs 12 residues. V lost 3 bases and J 5 bases, leaving 7 bases between the germline ends. Germline V lookup: CDR1 MDHEN, CDR2 SYDVKM. Notes on the study in general: Differences between HLA loci emerged in a later analysis of TCR association rates, with DRB1 most and HLA-C fewest.

The PCR employed 60 Vbeta primers together with 13 Jbeta primers. Data came from immunoSEQ multiplex PCR; TCRdb stores just in-frame clones and leaves some out. The sample consists of tens of thousands of clones, roughly four fifths of them appearing once. This TCR was sampled from a woman aged 30 to 39 in good health and CMV-seropositive. Material for sequencing was PBMCs. This sequence joins TRBV28 and TRBJ2-5; unclear D gene. As DNA, the CDR3 is TGTGCCAGCAGTTTGGCCGGGGAGACCCAGTACTTC. This sequence encodes CASSLAGETQYF.